These T cell receptor beta chains were read from a single sample in a study of OX40 agonist ivuxolimab in advanced cancers. This table comes from immunoSEQ multiplex PCR, and its TCRdb copy is limited to in-frame clones, with some not included. The sample holds roughly 62,000 clones, roughly 83% seen once. The input for sequencing was CD4+ or CD8+ T cells sorted from blood, taken in a trial of the OX40 agonist ivuxolimab. The receptor source for this set is an adult with an advanced solid tumor such as melanoma, head and neck, liver or kidney cancer. Both conserved end residues are part of each CDR3. Fields, in order: V gene, J gene, clone size, D gene, CDR3 DNA, CDR3 protein. A D gene is named only where the DNA matches it firmly. Clone size is stated in some rows and not others, as once, few, many or a class when expanded.

>TRBV18|TRBJ1-5|NA|NA
TGTGCCAGCTCACCCGAGGTGTTCAATCAGCCCCAGCATTTT
CASSPEVFNQPQHF
>TRBV7-2|TRBJ2-1|NA|TRBD2
TGTGCCAGCAGCCGGGGACTAGCGGGTGAGGAAGAGCAGTTCTTC
CASSRGLAGEEEQFF
>TRBV6-5|TRBJ1-3|NA|TRBD1
TGTGCCAGCAGTTCCGGGACAGGGAAGGGAAACACCATATATTTT
CASSSGTGKGNTIYF
>TRBV30|TRBJ1-6|NA|NA
TGTGCCTGGAGTGAAAAGGGGAGGGGGAATTCACCCCTCCACTTT
CAWSEKGRGNSPLHF
>TRBV18|TRBJ1-1|once|NA
TGTGCCAGCTCACCCACGAGGAACACTGAAGCTTTCTTT
CASSPTRNTEAFF
>TRBV5-8|TRBJ2-3|NA|NA
TGTGCCAGCAGCCCGGAGCGGGCGGGGAAAACAGATACGCAGTATTTT
CASSPERAGKTDTQYF
>TRBV7-2|TRBJ2-3|NA|TRBD2
TGTGCCAGCAGCTTAGTAGCGGGAGCTAGCACAGATACGCAGTATTTT
CASSLVAGASTDTQYF
>TRBV7-8|TRBJ1-1|NA|TRBD1
TGTGCCAGCAGCTTAGCATTCAGGGGGCTCACTGAAGCTTTCTTT
CASSLAFRGLTEAFF
>TRBV27|TRBJ1-2|few|NA
TGTGCCAGCAGTCCCTGGGACGGCCTTTCACCGGTCTATGGCTACACCTTC
CASSPWDGLSPVYGYTF
>TRBV4-2|TRBJ2-5|NA|TRBD2
TGTGCCAGCCTTTATAAGGGGACTAGCGGACAAGTTCAAGAGACCCAGTACTTC
CASLYKGTSGQVQETQYF
>TRBV11-2|TRBJ1-6|NA|NA
TGTGCCAGCAGCTTAGATCGGCCCGAACCCCTCCACTTT
CASSLDRPEPLHF
>TRBV11-2|TRBJ2-3|NA|NA
TGTGCCAGCAGCTTAGAGGGTACAGATACGCAGTATTTT
CASSLEGTDTQYF
>TRBV28|TRBJ2-1|NA|NA
TGTGCCAGCAGTTTACGTGGAGGGGGATTCGATGAGCAGTTCTTC
CASSLRGGGFDEQFF
>TRBV28|TRBJ1-1|NA|NA
TGTGCCAGCAGTTTGATCACAGGTAACACTGAAGCTTTCTTT
CASSLITGNTEAFF
>TRBV6-5|TRBJ1-3|NA|TRBD1
TGTGCCAGCAGGCCCGGGACAGCTGGAAACACCATATATTTT
CASRPGTAGNTIYF
>TRBV4-1|TRBJ1-3|NA|NA
TGCGCCAGCAGCCAAGGGGGCCAAGCTGGAAACACCATATATTTT
CASSQGGQAGNTIYF
>TRBV19|TRBJ1-2|NA|NA
TGTGCCAGTATCCGCACCGTTAACTATGGCGGCTACACCTTC
CASIRTVNYGGYTF
>TRBV7-3|TRBJ2-5|NA|TRBD1
TGTGCCAGCAGCTCATCGTGGACAGGGGCCCAGTACTTC
CASSSSWTGAQYF
>TRBV5-1|TRBJ2-1|NA|TRBD1
TGCGCCAGCAGCTCGGGACAGGAGGGCAATGAGCAGTTCTTC
CASSSGQEGNEQFF
>TRBV6-5|TRBJ1-2|NA|TRBD1
TGTGCCAGCAGACGGACCGGGACAGCACTCTATGGCTACACCTTC
CASRRTGTALYGYTF
>TRBV6-1|TRBJ2-5|NA|NA
TGTGCCACCAAGGAGGGGGGGAGGGAGACCCAGTACTTC
CATKEGGRETQYF
>TRBV5-4|TRBJ2-7|NA|NA
TGTGCCAGCAGCTTGGCAGGGGGAGGGGACGAGCAGTACTTC
CASSLAGGGDEQYF
>TRBV30|TRBJ2-6|NA|NA
TGTGCCTGGACAGGGAGCTCTGGGGCCAACGTCCTGACTTTC
CAWTGSSGANVLTF
>TRBV6-5|TRBJ2-7|NA|NA
TGTGCCAGCAGTCGCATTTCTAGCTCCTACGAGCAGTACTTC
CASSRISSSYEQYF
>TRBV28|TRBJ1-2|NA|NA
TGTGCCAGCAGTTTATATTTGTTGAAGTATGGCTACACCTTC
CASSLYLLKYGYTF
>TRBV2|TRBJ1-2|NA|NA
TGTGCCAGCAGTGAGGGGAGGCAGACGCATGGCTACACCTTC
CASSEGRQTHGYTF
>TRBV5-1|TRBJ1-5|NA|NA
TGCGCCAGCAGCTTCGACAGTCCTACCCAGCCCCAGCATTTT
CASSFDSPTQPQHF
>TRBV12-5|TRBJ2-1|NA|TRBD2
TGTGCTAGTGGTTACCCCGGCCTAGCGGGGGGACAAACATCTTTCAGCTCCTACAATGAGCAGTTCTTC
CASGYPGLAGGQTSFSSYNEQFF
>TRBV6-6|TRBJ2-7|NA|NA
TGTGCCAGCAGTTACCCAGACCCGTCTATGACCTACGAGCAGTACTTC
CASSYPDPSMTYEQYF
>TRBV5-1|TRBJ1-1|NA|TRBD1
TGCGCCAGCACCCTGGACAGGGACACTGAAGCTTTCTTT
CASTLDRDTEAFF
>TRBV6-1|TRBJ1-2|NA|TRBD1
TGTGCCAGCAGACAGGGGGCTAACTATGGCTACACCTTC
CASRQGANYGYTF
>TRBV5-6|TRBJ1-5|NA|NA
TGTGCCAGCAGCTTGTGGGCCCTTCGCGGGGTTCGCGGCAATCAGCCCCAGCATTTT
CASSLWALRGVRGNQPQHF
>TRBV28|TRBJ1-1|NA|NA
TGTGCCAGCAGTCCAGCGGGTAGGGGGGGACGGAACACTGAAGCTTTCTTT
CASSPAGRGGRNTEAFF
>TRBV10-3|TRBJ2-7|NA|NA
TGTGTCATCAGTGACGTTACCTACGAGCAGTACTTC
CVISDVTYEQYF
>TRBV5-6|TRBJ1-5|NA|NA
TGTGCCAGCAGCCCGGGTCTTAATCAGCCCCAGCATTTT
CASSPGLNQPQHF
>TRBV30|TRBJ2-5|once|NA
TGTGCCTGGAGTGTGCCGGCCCTGAGCGAGGTGACCCAGTACTTC
CAWSVPALSEVTQYF
>TRBV5-6|TRBJ1-5|NA|TRBD1
TGTGCCAGCAGCTTGGAAGCAGGGGGTCAGCCCCAGCATTTT
CASSLEAGGQPQHF
>TRBV28|TRBJ1-3|NA|NA
TGTGCCAGCAGTTTAAGCCAGGGAAACACCATATATTTT
CASSLSQGNTIYF
>TRBV19|TRBJ1-1|NA|TRBD1
TGTGCCAGTATCGAACAGGGGTTGACGGTGGCTGAAGCTTTCTTT
CASIEQGLTVAEAFF
>TRBV9|TRBJ2-1|NA|TRBD2
TGTGCCAGCAGCTTTGTAGCGGGTAATACCTACAATGAGCAGTTCTTC
CASSFVAGNTYNEQFF
>TRBV4-2|TRBJ2-5|NA|NA
TGTGCCAGCAGCCCCGGGGGAGAGACCCAGTACTTC
CASSPGGETQYF
>TRBV4-1|TRBJ1-2|NA|NA
TGCGCCAGCAGCGCCCTCTTAACAGCACTAACCTATGGCTACACCTTC
CASSALLTALTYGYTF
>TRBV7-2|TRBJ1-4|once|NA
TGTGCCAGCAGCTGGACAGAGGATTTCGAAAAACTGTTTTTT
CASSWTEDFEKLFF
>TRBV19|TRBJ1-5|NA|NA
TGTGCCAGTACCTCAGGGGCAGATCAGCCCCAGCATTTT
CASTSGADQPQHF
>TRBV28|TRBJ2-7|few|TRBD1
TGTGCCAGCAGAAGTTCCAGGGGGCCCTCCTACGAGCAGTACTTC
CASRSSRGPSYEQYF
>TRBV5-6|TRBJ1-2|NA|TRBD1
TGTGCCAGCAGCAGAGACAGGGTAGACTATGGCTACACCTTC
CASSRDRVDYGYTF
>TRBV28|TRBJ1-1|NA|NA
TGTGCCAGCAGTTTATCGGGACGGTCTAGGTCTGAAGCTTTCTTT
CASSLSGRSRSEAFF
>TRBV28|TRBJ1-6|NA|TRBD1
TGTGCCAGCAGCAGCATAGGACAGGGGGCCAACTCACCCCTCCACTTT
CASSSIGQGANSPLHF
>TRBV19|TRBJ2-4|NA|NA
TGTGCCAGTAACAATGGTCGGAGCAAAAACATTCAGTACTTC
CASNNGRSKNIQYF
>TRBV4-2|TRBJ2-5|NA|NA
TGTGCCAGCAGCTTGGCTTCAACCCGAAGGGAGACCCAGTACTTC
CASSLASTRRETQYF
>TRBV6-6|TRBJ2-1|NA|NA
TGTGCCAGCACCGACAGTAACTCCTACAATGAGCAGTTCTTC
CASTDSNSYNEQFF